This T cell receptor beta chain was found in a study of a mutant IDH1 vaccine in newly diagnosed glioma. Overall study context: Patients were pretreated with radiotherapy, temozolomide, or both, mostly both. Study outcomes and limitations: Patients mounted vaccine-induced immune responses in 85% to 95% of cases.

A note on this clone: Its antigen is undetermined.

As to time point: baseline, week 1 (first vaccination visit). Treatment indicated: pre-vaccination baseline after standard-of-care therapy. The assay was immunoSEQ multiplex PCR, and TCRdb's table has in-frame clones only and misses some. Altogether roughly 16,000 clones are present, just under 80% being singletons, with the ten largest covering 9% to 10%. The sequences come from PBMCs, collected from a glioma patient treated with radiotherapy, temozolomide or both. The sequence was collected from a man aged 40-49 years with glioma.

The CDR3 is CASSLGVVADTQYF. CDR3 DNA: TGTGCCAGCAGTTTGGGGGTTGTGGCAGATACGCAGTATTTT. The rearrangement joins TRBV27 to TRBJ2-3; D tentatively fits TRBD1 or TRBD2 (5 bases each). The germline CDR1 and CDR2 sequences are MNHEY and SMNVEV (reference sequence). V lost 3 bases and J lost 4, with 11 bases in between. The CDR3 has 14 residues.